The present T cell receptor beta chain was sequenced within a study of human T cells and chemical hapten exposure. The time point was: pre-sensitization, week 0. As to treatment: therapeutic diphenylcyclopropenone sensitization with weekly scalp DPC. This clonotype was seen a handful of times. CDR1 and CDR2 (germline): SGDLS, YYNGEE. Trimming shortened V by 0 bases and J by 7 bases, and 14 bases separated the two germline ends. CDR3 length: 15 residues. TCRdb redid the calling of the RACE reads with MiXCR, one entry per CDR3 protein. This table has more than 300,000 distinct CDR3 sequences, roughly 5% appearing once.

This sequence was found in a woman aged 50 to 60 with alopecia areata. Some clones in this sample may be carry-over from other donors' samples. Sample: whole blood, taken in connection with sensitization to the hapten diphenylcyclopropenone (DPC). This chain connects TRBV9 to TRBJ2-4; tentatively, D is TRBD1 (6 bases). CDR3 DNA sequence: TGTGCCAGCAGCGTAGGGTCAGGGGCTCGGAACATTCAGTACTTC. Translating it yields CASSVGSGARNIQYF.